The present T cell receptor (beta chain) was sequenced within a study of post-analysis software for immune sequencing data. Overall study: Disease trajectories encompassed relapsing-remitting, secondary progressive and progressive-relapsing multiple sclerosis.

Findings of the study overall: The study found significantly lower normalized Chao1 diversity in multiple sclerosis patients than in controls. Patients had higher frequencies than controls of a few TRBV segments, including TRBV5-6, TRBV5-1 and TRBV20-1.

The CDR3 has 14 amino acids. V was clipped by 6 bases and J by 0 bases, with 12 bases between them. Germline V CDR1 and CDR2: DFQATT, SNEGSKA (reference sequence). Sequencing libraries made from TCR beta cDNA carried unique molecular identifiers. Input of about 0.9 to 10 million T cells yielded around 460,000 cDNA molecules. TCRdb fed the PCR reads into MiXCR, producing one record per CDR3 protein. Of about 170,000 distinct CDR3 sequences listed, 30% were seen once; the top ten hold approximately 1.6%. In the case of this clonotype: Its target is unknown.

The specimen sequenced was blood. The chain couples TRBV20-1 to TRBJ1-5; D is possibly TRBD1 (5 bases). This TCR came from a girl under 18 with multiple sclerosis. CDR3 nucleotide sequence: TGCAGTGCCCCCCGGAGGGGTAGCAATCAGCCCCAGCATTTT. This sequence encodes CSAPRRGSNQPQHF.